The sequence of this TCR beta chain was determined in a study of long-term antiretroviral therapy in people with HIV. Study context: The earliest samples came about a decade before the 2015 immediate-ART recommendation.

Study-level results: Upon ART, diversity increased but remained lower than transplant donor controls. Controls showed broader CDR3 length ranges than did the HIV repertoires.

Going into DNA extraction, samples held about 0.95-10 million cryopreserved PBMC. There are 16 residues in the CDR3. Trimming removed 4 bases from V and 0 bases from J, with 10 bases in between. Per the germline V gene, CDR1 is LGHNA and CDR2 is YNFKEQ. Of note for this clone: As yet, its antigen is unknown.

Survey level was the resolution at which the v3.0 immunoSEQ assay ran. Some clones are missing from TCRdb's copy, which holds only in-frame ones; the method was immunoSEQ multiplex PCR. The table lists some 30,000 clones, roughly 90% of them singletons. The V and J genes are TRBV4-2 and TRBJ2-6; maybe TRBD2 (6 bases). Source: unsorted PBMCs, taken 5.2 years after starting antiretroviral therapy. The clonotype originates from a woman between 35 and 50 years old with HIV. The CDR3 is CASSPGGFSGANVLTF. The CDR3 DNA follows: TGTGCCAGCAGCCCTGGGGGGTTCTCTGGGGCCAACGTCCTGACTTTC.